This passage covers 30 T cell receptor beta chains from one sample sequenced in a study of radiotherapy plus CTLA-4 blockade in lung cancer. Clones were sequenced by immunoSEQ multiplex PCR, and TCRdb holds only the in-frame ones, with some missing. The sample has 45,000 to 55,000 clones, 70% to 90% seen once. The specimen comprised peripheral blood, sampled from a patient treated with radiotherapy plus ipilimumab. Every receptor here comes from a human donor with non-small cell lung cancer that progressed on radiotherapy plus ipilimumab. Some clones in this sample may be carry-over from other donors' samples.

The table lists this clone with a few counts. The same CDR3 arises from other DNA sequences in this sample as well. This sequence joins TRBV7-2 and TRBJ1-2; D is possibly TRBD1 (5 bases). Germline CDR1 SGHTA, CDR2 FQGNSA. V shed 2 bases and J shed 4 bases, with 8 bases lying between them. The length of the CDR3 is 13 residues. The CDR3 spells CASSLQGIYGYTF. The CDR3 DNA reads TGTGCCAGCAGCTTACAGGGAATCTATGGCTACACCTTC. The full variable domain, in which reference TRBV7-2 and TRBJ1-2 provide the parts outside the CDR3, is GAGVSQSPSNKVTEKGKDVELRCDPISGHTALYWYRQSLGQGLEFLIYFQGNSAPDKSGLPSDRFSAERTGGSVSTLTIQRTQQEDSAVYLCASSLQGIYGYTFGSGTRLTVV.

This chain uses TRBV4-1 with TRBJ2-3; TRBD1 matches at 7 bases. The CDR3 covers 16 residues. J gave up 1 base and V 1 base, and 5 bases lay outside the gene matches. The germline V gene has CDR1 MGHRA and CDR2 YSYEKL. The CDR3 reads CASSQAGTGGTDTQYF. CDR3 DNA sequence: TGCGCCAGCAGCCAAGCCGGTACAGGGGGCACAGATACGCAGTATTTT.

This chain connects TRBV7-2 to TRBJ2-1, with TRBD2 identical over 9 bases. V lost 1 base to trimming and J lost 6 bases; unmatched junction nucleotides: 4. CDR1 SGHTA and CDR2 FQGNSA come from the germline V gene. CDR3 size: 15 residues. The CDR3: CASSLGLAGSNEQFF. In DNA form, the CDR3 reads TGTGCCAGCAGCTTAGGTCTAGCGGGGAGCAATGAGCAGTTCTTC.

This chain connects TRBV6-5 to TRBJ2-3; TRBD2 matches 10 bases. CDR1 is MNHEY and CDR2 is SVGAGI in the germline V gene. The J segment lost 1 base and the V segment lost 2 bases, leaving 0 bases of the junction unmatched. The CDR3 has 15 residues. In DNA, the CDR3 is TGTGCCAGCAGTTACGGACTAGCGGGCACAGATACGCAGTATTTT. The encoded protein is CASSYGLAGTDTQYF.

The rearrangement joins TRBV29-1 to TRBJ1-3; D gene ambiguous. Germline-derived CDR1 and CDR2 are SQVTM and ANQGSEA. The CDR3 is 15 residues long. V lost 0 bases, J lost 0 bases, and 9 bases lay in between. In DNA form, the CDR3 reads TGCAGCGTTGAAGACGGGATTAGCTCTGGAAACACCATATATTTT. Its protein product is CSVEDGISSGNTIYF.

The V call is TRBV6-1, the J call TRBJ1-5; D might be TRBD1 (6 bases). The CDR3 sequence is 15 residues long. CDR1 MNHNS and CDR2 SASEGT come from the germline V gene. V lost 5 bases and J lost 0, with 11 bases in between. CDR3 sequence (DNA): TGTGCCAGCAGTCTTCGGACAGTTAGCAATCAGCCCCAGCATTTT. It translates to CASSLRTVSNQPQHF.

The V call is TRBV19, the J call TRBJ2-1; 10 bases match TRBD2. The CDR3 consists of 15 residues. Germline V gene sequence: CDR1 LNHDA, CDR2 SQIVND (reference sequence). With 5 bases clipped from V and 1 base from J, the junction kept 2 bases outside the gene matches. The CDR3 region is CASSQRGGSYNEQFF. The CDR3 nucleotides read TGTGCCAGTAGTCAGCGGGGGGGATCCTACAATGAGCAGTTCTTC.

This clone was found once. CDR3 loop: CASSPDSYNEQFF. In DNA, the CDR3 is TGCGCCAGCAGCCCGGACAGTTACAATGAGCAGTTCTTC. V usage is TRBV5-1 and J usage is TRBJ2-1; perhaps TRBD1 as D (6 bases). The CDR3 runs 13 residues. Trimming stripped 4 bases from V and 4 bases from J, with 9 bases between. The V gene's germline CDR1 is SGHRS and CDR2 YFSETQ.

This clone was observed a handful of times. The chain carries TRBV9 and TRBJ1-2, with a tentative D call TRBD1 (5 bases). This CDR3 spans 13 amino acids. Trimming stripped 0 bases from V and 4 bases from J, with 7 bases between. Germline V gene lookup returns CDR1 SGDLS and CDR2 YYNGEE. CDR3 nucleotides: TGTGCCAGCAGCGTAGGACAGACCTATGGCTACACCTTC. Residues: CASSVGQTYGYTF.

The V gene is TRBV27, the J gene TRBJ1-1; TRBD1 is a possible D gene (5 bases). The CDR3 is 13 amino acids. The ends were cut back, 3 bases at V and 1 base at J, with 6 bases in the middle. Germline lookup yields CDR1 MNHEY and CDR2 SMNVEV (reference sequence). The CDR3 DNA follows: TGTGCCAGCAGTTTCACAGGGAACACTGAAGCTTTCTTT. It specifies CASSFTGNTEAFF.

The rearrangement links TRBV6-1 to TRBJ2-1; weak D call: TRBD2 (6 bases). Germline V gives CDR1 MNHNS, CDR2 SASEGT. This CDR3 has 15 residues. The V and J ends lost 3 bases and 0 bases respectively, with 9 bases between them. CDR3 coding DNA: TGTGCCAGCAGTGAGGGTAGCGGCTCCTACAATGAGCAGTTCTTC. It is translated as CASSEGSGSYNEQFF.

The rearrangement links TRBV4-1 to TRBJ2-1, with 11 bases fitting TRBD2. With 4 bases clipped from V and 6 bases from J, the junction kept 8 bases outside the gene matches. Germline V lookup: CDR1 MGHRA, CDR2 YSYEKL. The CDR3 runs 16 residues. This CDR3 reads CASSPYGLAGPNEQFF. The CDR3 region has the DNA TGCGCCAGCAGCCCTTACGGACTAGCGGGCCCCAATGAGCAGTTCTTC.

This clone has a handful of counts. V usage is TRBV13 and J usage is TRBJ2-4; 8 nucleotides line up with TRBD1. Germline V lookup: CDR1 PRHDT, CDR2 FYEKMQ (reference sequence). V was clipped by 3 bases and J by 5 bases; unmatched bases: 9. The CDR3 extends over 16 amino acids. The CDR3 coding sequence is TGTGCCAGCAGCTTCCGACAGGGGCGAGGCGAAAACATTCAGTACTTC. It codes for CASSFRQGRGENIQYF. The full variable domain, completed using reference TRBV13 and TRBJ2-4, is AAGVIQSPRHLIKEKRETATLKCYPIPRHDTVYWYQQGPGQDPQFLISFYEKMQSDKGSIPDRFSAQQFSDYHSELNMSSLELGDSALYFCASSFRQGRGENIQYFGAGTRLSVL.

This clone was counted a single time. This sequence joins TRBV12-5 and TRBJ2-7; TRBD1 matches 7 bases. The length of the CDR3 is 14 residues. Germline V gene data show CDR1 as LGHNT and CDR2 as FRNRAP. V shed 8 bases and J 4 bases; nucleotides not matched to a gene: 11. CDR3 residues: CASSADRERYEQYF. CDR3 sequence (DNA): TGTGCTAGTAGTGCAGACAGGGAAAGATACGAGCAGTACTTC.

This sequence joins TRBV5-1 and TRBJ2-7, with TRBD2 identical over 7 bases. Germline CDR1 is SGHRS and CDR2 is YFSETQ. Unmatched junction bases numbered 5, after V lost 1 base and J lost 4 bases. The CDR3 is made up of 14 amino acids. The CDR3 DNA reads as TGCGCCAGCAGCTTGACTAGCGATGTTTACGAGCAGTACTTC. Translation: CASSLTSDVYEQYF. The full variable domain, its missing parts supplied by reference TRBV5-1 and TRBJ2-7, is KAGVTQTPRYLIKTRGQQVTLSCSPISGHRSVSWYQQTPGQGLQFLFEYFSETQRNKGNFPGRFSGRQFSNSRSEMNVSTLELGDSALYLCASSLTSDVYEQYFGPGTRLTVT.

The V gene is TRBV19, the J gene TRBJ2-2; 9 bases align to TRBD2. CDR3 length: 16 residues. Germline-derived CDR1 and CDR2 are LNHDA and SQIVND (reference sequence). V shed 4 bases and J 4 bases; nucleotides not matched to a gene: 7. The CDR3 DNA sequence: TGTGCCAGTAGTAAACTAGCGGGTTGGAGCACCGGGGAGCTGTTTTTT. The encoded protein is CASSKLAGWSTGELFF. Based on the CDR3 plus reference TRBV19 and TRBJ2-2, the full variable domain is DGGITQSPKYLFRKEGQNVTLSCEQNLNHDAMYWYRQDPGQGLRLIYYSQIVNDFQKGDIAEGYSVSREKKESFPLTVTSAQKNPTAFYLCASSKLAGWSTGELFFGEGSRLTVL.

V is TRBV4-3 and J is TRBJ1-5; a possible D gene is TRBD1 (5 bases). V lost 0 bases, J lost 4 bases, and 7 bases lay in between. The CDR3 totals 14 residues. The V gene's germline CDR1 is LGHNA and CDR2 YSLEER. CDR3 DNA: TGCGCCAGCAGCCAAGACCCAGGGAATCAGCCCCAGCATTTT. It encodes CASSQDPGNQPQHF.

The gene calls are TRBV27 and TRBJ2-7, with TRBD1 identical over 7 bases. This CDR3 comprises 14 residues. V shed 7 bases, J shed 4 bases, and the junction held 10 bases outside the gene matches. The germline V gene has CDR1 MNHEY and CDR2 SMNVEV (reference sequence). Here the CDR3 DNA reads TGTGCCAGCAAAGGGTGGACAGGAGCTTACGAGCAGTACTTC. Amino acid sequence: CASKGWTGAYEQYF.

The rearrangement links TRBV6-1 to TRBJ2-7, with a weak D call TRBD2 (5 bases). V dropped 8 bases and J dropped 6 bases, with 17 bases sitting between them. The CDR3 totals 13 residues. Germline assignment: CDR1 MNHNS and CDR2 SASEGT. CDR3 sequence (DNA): TGTGCCAGCTGTTTCGACGGGATAGGCGAGCAGTACTTC. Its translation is CASCFDGIGEQYF.

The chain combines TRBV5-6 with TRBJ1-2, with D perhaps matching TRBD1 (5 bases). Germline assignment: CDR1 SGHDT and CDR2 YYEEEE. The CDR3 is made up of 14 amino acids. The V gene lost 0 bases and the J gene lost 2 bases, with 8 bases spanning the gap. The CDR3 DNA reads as TGTGCCAGCAGCTTGGCCAGACAGAACTATGGCTACACCTTC. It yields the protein CASSLARQNYGYTF.

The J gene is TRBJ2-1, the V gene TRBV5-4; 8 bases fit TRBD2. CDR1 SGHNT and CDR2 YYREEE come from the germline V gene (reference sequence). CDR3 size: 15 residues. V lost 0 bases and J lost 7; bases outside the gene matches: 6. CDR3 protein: CASSLASGSGNEQFF. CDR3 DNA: TGTGCCAGCAGCTTGGCCAGCGGGAGTGGGAATGAGCAGTTCTTC.

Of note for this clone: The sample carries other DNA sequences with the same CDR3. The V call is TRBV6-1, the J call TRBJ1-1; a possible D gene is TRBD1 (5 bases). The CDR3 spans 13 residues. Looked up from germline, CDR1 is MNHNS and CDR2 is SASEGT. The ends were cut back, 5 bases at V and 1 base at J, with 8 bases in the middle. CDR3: CASSTQGNTEAFF. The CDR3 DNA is TGTGCCAGCAGTACGCAGGGGAACACTGAAGCTTTCTTT.

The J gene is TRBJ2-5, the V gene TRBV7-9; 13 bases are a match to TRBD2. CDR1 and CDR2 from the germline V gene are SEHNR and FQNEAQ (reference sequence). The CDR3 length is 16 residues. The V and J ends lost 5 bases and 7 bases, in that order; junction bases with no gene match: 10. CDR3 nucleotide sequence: TGTGCCAGCAGCGAAGGACTAGCGGGAGTTTATGGGACCCAGTACTTC. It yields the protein CASSEGLAGVYGTQYF.

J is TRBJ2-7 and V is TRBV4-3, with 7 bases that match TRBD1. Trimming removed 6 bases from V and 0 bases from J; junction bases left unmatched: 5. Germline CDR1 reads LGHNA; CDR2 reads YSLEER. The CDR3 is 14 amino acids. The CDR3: CASSYGDSSYEQYF. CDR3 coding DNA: TGCGCCAGCAGTTACGGGGACAGCTCCTACGAGCAGTACTTC.

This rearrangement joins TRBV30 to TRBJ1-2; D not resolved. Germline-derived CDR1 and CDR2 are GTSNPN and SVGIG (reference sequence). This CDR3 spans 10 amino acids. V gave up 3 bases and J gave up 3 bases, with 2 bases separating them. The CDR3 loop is CAWSDYGYTF. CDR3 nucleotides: TGTGCCTGGAGCGACTATGGCTACACCTTC.

Written as DNA, the CDR3 is TGTGCCAGCAGTTTCGGGCTAGCGGGAGGGTGGGCAGATACGCAGTATTTT. It yields the protein CASSFGLAGGWADTQYF. The genes are TRBV27 and TRBJ2-3; 12 bases are shared with TRBD2. V was pared by 3 bases and J by 4 bases, with 8 bases of the junction left unmatched. Germline V gene data show CDR1 as MNHEY and CDR2 as SMNVEV (reference sequence). The CDR3 is 17 residues long.

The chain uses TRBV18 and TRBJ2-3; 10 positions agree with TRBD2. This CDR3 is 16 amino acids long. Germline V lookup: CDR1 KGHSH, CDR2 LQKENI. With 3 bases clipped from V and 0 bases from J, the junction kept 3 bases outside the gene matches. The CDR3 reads CASSPPTSGSTDTQYF. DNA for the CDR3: TGTGCCAGCTCACCTCCGACTAGCGGGAGCACAGATACGCAGTATTTT.

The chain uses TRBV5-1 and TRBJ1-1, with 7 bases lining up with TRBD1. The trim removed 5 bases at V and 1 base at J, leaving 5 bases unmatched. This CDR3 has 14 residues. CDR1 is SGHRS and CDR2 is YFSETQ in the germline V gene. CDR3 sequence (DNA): TGCGCCAGCAGGCCAGACAGGGCGAACACTGAAGCTTTCTTT. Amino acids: CASRPDRANTEAFF.

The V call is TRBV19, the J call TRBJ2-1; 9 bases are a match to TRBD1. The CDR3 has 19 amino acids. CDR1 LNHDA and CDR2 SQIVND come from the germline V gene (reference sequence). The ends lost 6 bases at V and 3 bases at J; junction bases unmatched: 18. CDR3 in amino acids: CASRPGQGGKRDLYNEQFF. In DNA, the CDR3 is TGTGCCAGTAGGCCGGGACAGGGAGGAAAGCGGGACCTCTACAATGAGCAGTTCTTC. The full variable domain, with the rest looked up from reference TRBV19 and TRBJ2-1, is DGGITQSPKYLFRKEGQNVTLSCEQNLNHDAMYWYRQDPGQGLRLIYYSQIVNDFQKGDIAEGYSVSREKKESFPLTVTSAQKNPTAFYLCASRPGQGGKRDLYNEQFFGPGTRLTVL.

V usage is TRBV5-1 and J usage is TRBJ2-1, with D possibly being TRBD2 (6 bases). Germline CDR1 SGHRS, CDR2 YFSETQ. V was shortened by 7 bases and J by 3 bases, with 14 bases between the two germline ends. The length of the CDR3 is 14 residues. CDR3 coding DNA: TGCGCCAGCCCCCGGACGGGGGTCTACAATGAGCAGTTCTTC. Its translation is CASPRTGVYNEQFF.